Described below is a single TCR beta chain sequence and its context. Its target is not known. Libraries were prepared by immunoSEQ multiplex PCR; TCRdb keeps only in-frame clonotypes and omits some of them. The table lists around 80,000 clones, over 85% of them singletons. Germline trimming cut 5 bases from V and 6 bases from J; bases unmatched to any gene: 2. This CDR3 comprises 12 residues. From germline, CDR1 is SGHTA and CDR2 FQGNSA. The sample is drawn from a study of OX40 agonist ivuxolimab in advanced cancers. Background on the study: Patients' therapy was ivuxolimab, an antibody that acts as an agonist of OX40 (CD134). The dose-escalation cohort had hepatocellular carcinoma, melanoma, renal cell or head and neck cancer. From roughly 20 to 79 years was the age range, with a mean of around 54 years, and around 83% were male.

Study-wide findings and caveats: Patients who responded partially at 0.1-3.0 mg/kg showed clonal expansion ranking among the lowest.

Material: CD4+ or CD8+ T cells sorted from blood, obtained in a trial of the OX40 agonist ivuxolimab. The chain employs TRBV7-2 and TRBJ1-1, with 8 bases lining up with TRBD1. This sequence was found in an adult with an advanced solid tumor such as melanoma, head and neck, liver or kidney cancer. In nucleotides, the CDR3 is TGTGCCAGCAGCCCGACAGGGGCTGAAGCTTTCTTT. Translation gives CASSPTGAEAFF.